The 30 T cell receptor beta chains below were found in one sample sequenced in a study of T cell responses to AZD1222 COVID-19 vaccine. TCRdb keeps only in-frame clones here, not all; method: immunoSEQ multiplex PCR. Here the sample spans approximately 52,000 clones, approximately 86% being singletons. The sequenced sample was peripheral blood, obtained 28 days after the second AZD1222 dose. These receptors originate from an adult who received the AZD1222 COVID-19 vaccine.

This sequence joins TRBV5-6 and TRBJ2-7; the D gene is possibly TRBD2 (5 bases). This CDR3 comprises 15 residues. Trimming removed 3 bases at V and 6 bases at J, with 19 bases between. Germline CDR1 is SGHDT and CDR2 is YYEEEE. The CDR3 loop is CASSYWEITLGEQYF. CDR3 sequence (DNA): TGTGCCAGCAGCTACTGGGAGATTACGTTGGGCGAGCAGTACTTC.

In its sample, this clone is medium-sized. This chain joins TRBV7-9 and TRBJ1-4; 8 positions agree with TRBD1. The CDR3 totals 14 residues. Trimming took 4 bases from V and 8 from J; bases not matched to a gene: 6. Germline V lookup: CDR1 SEHNR, CDR2 FQNEAQ (reference sequence). The CDR3 nucleotides read TGTGCCAGCAGCTCGACAGGGGACAGAGAAAAACTGTTTTTT. Amino acids: CASSSTGDREKLFF. Combining the CDR3 with reference TRBV7-9 and TRBJ1-4 gives the whole variable domain DTGVSQNPRHKITKRGQNVTFRCDPISEHNRLYWYRQTLGQGPEFLTYFQNEAQLEKSRLLSDRFSAERPKGSFSTLEIQRTEQGDSAMYLCASSSTGDREKLFFGSGTQLSVL.

This clone was counted between two and nine times. V usage is TRBV13 and J usage is TRBJ2-1, with 7 bases matching TRBD2. Germline V gives CDR1 PRHDT, CDR2 FYEKMQ (reference sequence). The CDR3 loop spans 17 amino acids. The V gene end was trimmed by 7 bases and the J gene end by 3 bases; junction bases not matched to a gene: 15. The CDR3: CASIPSGGRLFYNEQFF. The DNA for the CDR3 is TGTGCCAGCATCCCCTCCGGGGGGAGATTGTTCTACAATGAGCAGTTCTTC. The entire variable domain, with the rest obtained from reference TRBV13 and TRBJ2-1, is as follows: AAGVIQSPRHLIKEKRETATLKCYPIPRHDTVYWYQQGPGQDPQFLISFYEKMQSDKGSIPDRFSAQQFSDYHSELNMSSLELGDSALYFCASIPSGGRLFYNEQFFGPGTRLTVL.

The V and J genes are TRBV19 and TRBJ2-1, with TRBD2 matching 13 bases. Germline assignment: CDR1 LNHDA and CDR2 SQIVND (reference sequence). The trim removed 7 bases at V and 9 bases at J, leaving 15 bases unmatched. The length of the CDR3 is 17 residues. The CDR3 reads CASISSPGLAGEGEQFF. As DNA, the CDR3 is TGTGCCAGTATCTCATCCCCTGGACTAGCGGGAGAGGGTGAGCAGTTCTTC.

The V call is TRBV18, the J call TRBJ2-1; D gene unclear. This CDR3 region has 14 residues. The V end was cut by 5 bases, the J end by 1 base, with 9 bases between. CDR1 and CDR2 from the germline V gene are KGHSH and LQKENI. CDR3 DNA: TGTGCCAGCTCATCCAAGGGTTCCTACAATGAGCAGTTCTTC. Translation gives CASSSKGSYNEQFF.

This clone was found a few times. V and J are TRBV7-2 and TRBJ1-2; TRBD1 agrees at 7 bases. The CDR3 runs 13 residues. V shed 5 bases, J shed 1 base, and the junction held 1 base outside the gene matches. Germline lookup yields CDR1 SGHTA and CDR2 FQGNSA. CDR3 amino acids: CASSQGVNYGYTF. CDR3 bases: TGTGCCAGCAGCCAGGGGGTTAACTATGGCTACACCTTC.

This chain connects TRBV5-1 to TRBJ2-3; the match to TRBD1 covers 8 bases. Trimming at V came to 4 bases and at J to 2 bases, leaving 3 bases not matched to a gene. This CDR3 has 14 amino acids. The germline V gene encodes CDR1 SGHRS and CDR2 YFSETQ. CDR3 DNA: TGCGCCAGCAGCCCGGACAGGGTCACAGATACGCAGTATTTT. This translates into CASSPDRVTDTQYF.

The rearrangement joins TRBV28 to TRBJ1-5; D is undetermined. Germline V gene data show CDR1 as MDHEN and CDR2 as SYDVKM. V lost 3 bases and J 7 bases, leaving 7 bases between the germline ends. The CDR3 is 12 amino acids. The CDR3 bases are TGTGCCAGCAGTTTGTTGTCGCAGCCCCAGCATTTT. Encoded protein: CASSLLSQPQHF.

The chain has TRBV19 and TRBJ1-5; tentatively, D is TRBD1 (6 bases). The CDR3 sequence is 16 residues long. V dropped 1 base and J dropped 3 bases, with 13 bases sitting between them. Per the germline V gene, CDR1 is LNHDA and CDR2 is SQIVND (reference sequence). The CDR3 here is CASSIVRTAFNQPQHF. The DNA for the CDR3 is TGTGCCAGTAGTATAGTTCGGACAGCTTTCAATCAGCCCCAGCATTTT.

This rearrangement joins TRBV3-1 (or the pseudogene TRBV3-2) to TRBJ2-3; 7 bases match TRBD2. V dropped 0 bases and J dropped 0; count of bases not matched to a gene: 3. The CDR3 spans 16 residues. In germline, CDR1 is LGHDT, CDR2 YNNKEL (reference sequence). CDR3 sequence: CASSQEGRESTDTQYF. The DNA of the CDR3 is TGTGCCAGCAGCCAAGAGGGGCGGGAGAGCACAGATACGCAGTATTTT.

V usage is TRBV4-2 and J usage is TRBJ2-7; 7 bases agree with TRBD1. V lost 0 bases to trimming and J lost 6 bases; unmatched junction nucleotides: 2. The CDR3 is 13 residues long. CDR1 and CDR2 (germline): LGHNA, YNFKEQ. CDR3 in amino acids: CASSQDGQAEQYF. The CDR3 nucleotides are TGTGCCAGCAGCCAAGATGGACAGGCCGAGCAGTACTTC.

The V and J genes are TRBV12-3 or TRBV12-4 and TRBJ1-5; no reliable D call. Trimming stripped 1 base from V and 9 bases from J, with 10 bases between. This CDR3 spans 13 amino acids. The CDR3 reads CASSLGPAGPQHF. DNA for the CDR3: TGTGCCAGCAGTTTAGGTCCGGCCGGGCCCCAGCATTTT.

The chain is built from TRBV19 and TRBJ1-5, with D possibly being TRBD1 (6 bases). The V gene lost 1 base and the J gene lost 1 base, with 11 bases spanning the gap. This CDR3 has 16 amino acids. The germline gives CDR1 LNHDA, CDR2 SQIVND (reference sequence). The CDR3 bases are TGTGCCAGTAGTATAGCGGGGGGGCCCAGCAATCAGCCCCAGCATTTT. This gives the protein CASSIAGGPSNQPQHF.

The chain links TRBV7-2 to TRBJ1-5, with TRBD1 identical over 9 bases. CDR1 and CDR2 (germline): SGHTA, FQGNSA. Germline trimming cut 1 base from V and 1 base from J; bases unmatched to any gene: 2. The CDR3 runs to 16 residues. The DNA of the CDR3 is TGTGCCAGCAGCTTAGGGGACAGGGTAAGCAATCAGCCCCAGCATTTT. Amino acid sequence: CASSLGDRVSNQPQHF.

The V gene is TRBV6-2 or TRBV6-3, the J gene TRBJ1-1; no definite D call. The CDR3 totals 13 residues. The germline gives CDR1 MNHEY, CDR2 SVGEGT. Deletions cut 2 bases from V and 4 bases from J, with 8 bases between. CDR3 coding DNA: TGTGCCAGCAGTTACGGTACAGTCACTGAAGCTTTCTTT. Translating gives CASSYGTVTEAFF.

This sequence joins TRBV19 and TRBJ2-2; tentative D call: TRBD1 (5 bases). The CDR3 extends over 15 amino acids. Germline-derived CDR1 and CDR2 are LNHDA and SQIVND (reference sequence). Trimming shortened V by 3 bases and J by 0 bases, and 8 bases separated the two germline ends. CDR3 in DNA: TGTGCCAGTAGTATGGGGCAGTCGAACACCGGGGAGCTGTTTTTT. It codes for CASSMGQSNTGELFF.

V usage is TRBV7-2 and J usage is TRBJ2-1, with a possible D match to TRBD1 (5 bases). CDR3 length: 13 residues. Germline V lookup: CDR1 SGHTA, CDR2 FQGNSA. Deletions cut 4 bases from V and 7 bases from J, with 11 bases between. CDR3 region: CASSSGMRNEQFF. The CDR3 DNA follows: TGTGCCAGCAGCTCAGGGATGAGGAATGAGCAGTTCTTC.

The genes are TRBV5-1 and TRBJ2-2; a possible D gene is TRBD2 (5 bases). The CDR3 contains 14 residues. Trimming took off 0 bases at V and 8 bases at J, with 11 bases between the two ends. CDR1 is SGHRS and CDR2 is YFSETQ in the germline V gene. CDR3 sequence (DNA): TGCGCCAGCAGCTTGGCTAGCTACGCGGGGGAGCTGTTTTTT. Its protein product is CASSLASYAGELFF.

The rearrangement links TRBV15 to TRBJ2-5; D might be TRBD1 (6 bases). This CDR3 has 16 amino acids. The V end was cut by 0 bases, the J end by 4 bases, with 15 bases between. Germline CDR1 and CDR2: LNHNV and YYDKDF (reference sequence). The CDR3 DNA is TGTGCCACCAGCAGAGAGGGGGCATCGTTGGGAGAGACCCAGTACTTC. This gives the protein CATSREGASLGETQYF. Variable domain in full (rest from reference TRBV15 and TRBJ2-5): DAMVIQNPRYQVTQFGKPVTLSCSQTLNHNVMYWYQQKSSQAPKLLFHYYDKDFNNEADTPDNFQSRRPNTSFCFLDIRSPGLGDTAMYLCATSREGASLGETQYFGPGTRLLVL.

The V call is TRBV3-1 (or the pseudogene TRBV3-2), the J call TRBJ2-2; 9 positions match TRBD1. The CDR3 length is 17 residues. Germline values: CDR1 LGHDT, CDR2 YNNKEL (reference sequence). V was pared by 5 bases and J by 6 bases, with 13 bases of the junction left unmatched. CDR3 in amino acids: CASSGLGGTGRPGELFF. CDR3 DNA sequence: TGTGCCAGCAGCGGACTCGGGGGGACAGGGAGGCCCGGGGAGCTGTTTTTT.

A word on this clone: The junction differs from germline at one of its ends, possibly a read error. The chain carries TRBV7-2 and TRBJ2-4; D ambiguous. This CDR3 comprises 12 residues. Germline V CDR1 and CDR2: SGHTA, FQGNSA. CDR3 DNA sequence: TGTGCCAGCAGCACCAGGACCAACCCGACCGACTTC. This sequence encodes CASSTRTNPTDF.

This chain connects TRBV5-6 to TRBJ2-1; weak D call: TRBD2 (5 bases). The CDR3 is made up of 16 amino acids. The V end was cut by 5 bases, the J end by 7 bases, with 22 bases between. The V gene's germline CDR1 is SGHDT and CDR2 YYEEEE. Here the CDR3 reads CASSFWSSGGLNEQFF. CDR3 nucleotides: TGTGCCAGCAGTTTCTGGTCCAGCGGAGGACTTAATGAGCAGTTCTTC.

V and J are TRBV28 and TRBJ2-7, with a possible D match to TRBD1 (6 bases). The length of the CDR3 is 14 residues. V was pared by 6 bases and J by 3 bases, with 15 bases between. Germline V gives CDR1 MDHEN, CDR2 SYDVKM. In DNA form, the CDR3 reads TGTGCCAGCAGCCGAAATGTACAGGGCTACGAGCAGTACTTC. Encoded protein: CASSRNVQGYEQYF.

The J gene is TRBJ1-2, the V gene TRBV20-1; D is ambiguous. V was shortened by 1 base and J by 8 bases, with 8 bases between the two germline ends. CDR1 DFQATT and CDR2 SNEGSKA come from the germline V gene (reference sequence). This CDR3 has 11 residues. The CDR3 loop reads CSARVGVGYTF. In DNA, the CDR3 is TGCAGTGCTAGAGTCGGGGTAGGCTACACCTTC.

The V call is TRBV7-3, the J call TRBJ1-1; perhaps TRBD1 as D (5 bases). V was pared by 5 bases and J by 7 bases, with 23 bases between. The CDR3 extends over 16 amino acids. Germline CDR1 is SGHTA and CDR2 is FQGTGA. The CDR3 DNA is TGTGCCAGCAGCCCAGGCCGGGACCGAAAACATGATGAAGCTTTCTTT. It codes for CASSPGRDRKHDEAFF.

This clone was seen a few times. The V call is TRBV9, the J call TRBJ2-1; TRBD2 matches 9 bases. Germline CDR1 and CDR2: SGDLS and YYNGEE. V gave up 4 bases and J gave up 7 bases; unmatched junction bases: 15. This CDR3 spans 17 amino acids. The CDR3 sequence is CASSPPPGAGGWNEQFF. The CDR3 nucleotides read TGTGCCAGCAGCCCACCCCCGGGAGCGGGAGGTTGGAATGAGCAGTTCTTC.

The V call is TRBV29-1, the J call TRBJ2-3; the D gene could be TRBD1 or TRBD2 (5 bases each). Germline CDR1 is SQVTM and CDR2 is ANQGSEA. V was clipped by 4 bases and J by 2 bases, with 10 bases between them. The CDR3 contains 13 residues. The CDR3 DNA reads TGCAGCGTTGGTGGGGACCTCACAGATACGCAGTATTTT. Protein sequence: CSVGGDLTDTQYF.

The V and J genes are TRBV14 and TRBJ2-6; D possibly corresponds to TRBD1 (5 bases). Trimming cost V 6 bases and J 0 bases, with 9 bases left between them. CDR1 SGHDN and CDR2 FVKESK come from the germline V gene. The length of the CDR3 is 15 residues. CDR3 protein: CASSPDSSGANVLTF. The CDR3, as DNA: TGTGCCAGCAGTCCCGACAGCTCTGGGGCCAACGTCCTGACTTTC.

The rearrangement uses TRBV2 and TRBJ1-2; TRBD1 aligns across 9 bases. With V trimmed by 1 base and J by 3 bases, 0 bases remained unmatched. Germline V lookup: CDR1 SNHLY, CDR2 FYNNEI. This CDR3 has 14 residues. The CDR3 DNA reads TGTGCCAGCAGTGAAGGGACAGGGGACTATGGCTACACCTTC. Encoded protein: CASSEGTGDYGYTF.

The chain employs TRBV27 and TRBJ2-5; 7 bases line up with TRBD2. Germline V lookup: CDR1 MNHEY, CDR2 SMNVEV (reference sequence). This CDR3 is 11 amino acids long. J gave up 5 bases and V 10 bases, and 4 bases lay outside the gene matches. The CDR3 region is CATRGGETQYF. Written as DNA, the CDR3 is TGTGCCACCCGGGGAGGGGAGACCCAGTACTTC.